The 16 T cell receptor beta chains presented below share a single source sample, sequenced in a study of blood T cells in healthy people across ages (dated by TCRdb to 2015 to 2017). The library came from 5' RACE. Data came from an Illumina HiSeq 2500. The second PCR ran for roughly 6 to 11 cycles and used a J-beta primer mix along with a sample-barcoded 5' primer. Through fastp at Q25 and MiXCR, TCRdb rebuilt clones from the public reads, retaining in-frame beta chains. A single entry per CDR3 protein holds the most common genes and DNA from its merged rows. The sample contains around 1,500,000 distinct CDR3 sequences, over 25% of them found a single time. The ten largest clonotypes hold more than 6% of the sample. Sequences were obtained from blood. Receptors were obtained from a woman in her 30s in good health.

V gene TRBV4-1 combines with J gene TRBJ1-2; TRBD1 aligns across 9 bases. The CDR3 is 17 residues long. The junction had 7 bases not matched to a gene; V was cut back by 0 bases and J by 2 bases. The germline gives CDR1 MGHRA, CDR2 YSYEKL. CDR3 amino acids: CASSQDLTGGLNYGYTF. Here the CDR3 DNA reads TGCGCCAGCAGCCAAGATCTAACAGGGGGCTTAAACTATGGCTACACCTTC.

The sample holds many counts of this clonotype. The rearrangement uses TRBV12-3 or TRBV12-4 and TRBJ2-5; maybe TRBD2 (7 bases). This CDR3 spans 14 amino acids. V was cut by 3 bases and J by 4 bases, with 12 bases left in between. The CDR3 coding sequence is TGTGCCAGCAGTTTTGTGGGAGGGGGAGAGACCCAGTACTTC. It yields the protein CASSFVGGGETQYF.

The J gene is TRBJ2-7, the V gene TRBV28, with D unresolved. Trimming took 6 bases from V and 3 from J, leaving 12 bases between them. The germline V gene has CDR1 MDHEN and CDR2 SYDVKM. The CDR3 spans 13 residues. The CDR3 loop is CASRKPWGYEQYF. The CDR3 nucleotides read TGTGCCAGCAGAAAACCGTGGGGCTACGAGCAGTACTTC.

The gene calls are TRBV5-6 and TRBJ1-4; TRBD1 is a possible D gene (6 bases). This CDR3 is 15 amino acids long. The germline CDR1 and CDR2 sequences are SGHDT and YYEEEE. The germline V and J ends were trimmed by 2 bases and 9 bases, with 17 bases remaining between them. As DNA, the CDR3 is TGTGCCAGCAGCTTCGGTTTCCAGGGGTTACAAAAACTGTTTTTT. Residues: CASSFGFQGLQKLFF.

This clonotype was seen repeatedly, ten times or more. The chain combines TRBV7-9 with TRBJ2-1; 11 bases are a match to TRBD2. Germline V gives CDR1 SEHNR, CDR2 FQNEAQ (reference sequence). V trimming: 7 bases; J trimming: 3 bases; junction bases outside the gene matches: 5. CDR3 length: 15 residues. The CDR3 protein is CASTTSGAGYNEQFF. In nucleotides, the CDR3 is TGTGCCAGCACGACTAGCGGGGCGGGCTACAATGAGCAGTTCTTC. The complete variable domain, with remaining parts taken from reference TRBV7-9 and TRBJ2-1, reads DTGVSQNPRHKITKRGQNVTFRCDPISEHNRLYWYRQTLGQGPEFLTYFQNEAQLEKSRLLSDRFSAERPKGSFSTLEIQRTEQGDSAMYLCASTTSGAGYNEQFFGPGTRLTVL.

V usage is TRBV6-5 and J usage is TRBJ1-6; D possibly corresponds to TRBD1 (6 bases). The germline V gene encodes CDR1 MNHEY and CDR2 SVGAGI. CDR3 length: 13 residues. Trimming cost V 5 bases and J 14 bases, with 16 bases left between them. In nucleotides, the CDR3 is TGTGCCAGCAGTCGCGACAGGACCGGCTCCCTCCACTTT. This gives the protein CASSRDRTGSLHF.

The chain employs TRBV11-2 and TRBJ2-5, with a weak D call TRBD1 (6 bases). The V end was cut by 5 bases, the J end by 1 base, with 14 bases between. Germline V CDR1 and CDR2: SGHAT, FQNNGV. CDR3 length: 15 amino acids. The DNA of the CDR3 is TGTGCCAGCAGCCCAGGGGTCCGCTCCCAAGAGACCCAGTACTTC. Its translation is CASSPGVRSQETQYF. The variable domain in full, with the rest retrieved from reference TRBV11-2 and TRBJ2-5, is EAGVAQSPRYKIIEKRQSVAFWCNPISGHATLYWYQQILGQGPKLLIQFQNNGVVDDSQLPKDRFSAERLKGVDSTLKIQPAKLEDSAVYLCASSPGVRSQETQYFGPGTRLLVL.

This clonotype was recorded many times. The rearrangement links TRBV5-6 to TRBJ2-1, with 8 nucleotides matching TRBD2. This CDR3 has 15 residues. Trimming at V came to 5 bases and at J to 3 bases, leaving 7 bases not matched to a gene. In germline, CDR1 is SGHDT, CDR2 YYEEEE. CDR3 in DNA: TGTGCCAGCAGTCGGGCGGGGGGCGGCTACAATGAGCAGTTCTTC. Protein product: CASSRAGGGYNEQFF.

This clonotype was detected only a few times. The rearrangement joins TRBV20-1 to TRBJ2-1; TRBD1 might be the D (5 bases). Germline CDR1 reads DFQATT; CDR2 reads SNEGSKA (reference sequence). Trimming took 3 bases from V and 5 from J, leaving 14 bases between them. The length of the CDR3 is 14 residues. The CDR3 here is CSASRSGPNNEQFF. The CDR3 DNA reads TGCAGTGCTAGTAGGTCAGGGCCTAACAATGAGCAGTTCTTC.

The chain combines TRBV2 with TRBJ2-1; D possibly corresponds to TRBD2 (6 bases). Deletions cut 1 base from V and 0 bases from J, with 10 bases between. The germline CDR1 and CDR2 sequences are SNHLY and FYNNEI. The CDR3 sequence is 16 residues long. CDR3 nucleotides: TGTGCCAGCAGTGAAGAGGGACTCATCTCCTACAATGAGCAGTTCTTC. This translates into CASSEEGLISYNEQFF.

This clonotype appeared a few times. A much larger clone sits a single nucleotide away, making a read error possible. The rearrangement joins TRBV5-1 to TRBJ2-5; 9 positions match TRBD1. CDR1 SGHRS and CDR2 YFSETQ come from the germline V gene. V lost 4 bases to trimming and J lost 11 bases; unmatched junction nucleotides: 12. The CDR3 totals 14 residues. The CDR3 region has the DNA TGCGCCAGCAGCCGGACAGGGGATGACAATGAGCAGTACTTC. Amino acids: CASSRTGDDNEQYF.

In this sample, this clonotype turned up a few times. The chain is built from TRBV18 and TRBJ1-4, with TRBD1 matching 8 bases. CDR1 is KGHSH, CDR2 LQKENI, per germline. The length of the CDR3 is 15 residues. V lost 4 bases and J lost 4; bases outside the gene matches: 5. The CDR3 DNA sequence: TGTGCCAGCTCACTCGGACAGGGTAATAATGAAAAACTGTTTTTT. Its translation: CASSLGQGNNEKLFF.

This chain uses TRBV4-3 with TRBJ2-5, with 14 bases lining up with TRBD2. The ends lost 3 bases at V and 11 bases at J; junction bases unmatched: 8. This CDR3 region has 15 residues. The germline CDR1 and CDR2 sequences are LGHNA and YSLEER. CDR3 in DNA: TGCGCCAGCAGCCAGGGGACTAGCGGGGGCTACGGGCAGTACTTC. It specifies CASSQGTSGGYGQYF.

The table lists this clonotype with a few counts. The chain links TRBV2 to TRBJ1-2; D not certain. The CDR3 covers 14 residues. CDR1 is SNHLY, CDR2 FYNNEI, per germline. V shed 4 bases and J shed 7 bases, with 16 bases lying between them. The CDR3 loop is CASSVSGLGSGYTF. Here the CDR3 DNA reads TGTGCCAGCAGTGTGTCCGGTCTAGGGAGTGGCTACACCTTC.

The rearrangement uses TRBV15 and TRBJ2-5; D unresolved. Deletions cut 1 base from V and 2 bases from J, with 11 bases between. The CDR3 has 15 amino acids. Per germline, CDR1 LNHNV and CDR2 YYDKDF (reference sequence). Here the CDR3 DNA reads TGTGCCACCAGCAGAGCTTTTGCGGCACAAGAGACCCAGTACTTC. Amino acids: CATSRAFAAQETQYF.

The chain recombines TRBV6-5 with TRBJ2-3, with a tentative D call TRBD2 (7 bases). Trimming shortened V by 8 bases and J by 1 base, and 16 bases separated the two germline ends. This CDR3 has 15 amino acids. The germline V gene has CDR1 MNHEY and CDR2 SVGAGI. The CDR3 spells CASPGGGGGTDTQYF. CDR3 DNA: TGTGCCAGCCCCGGGGGCGGGGGTGGCACAGATACGCAGTATTTT.